A single T cell receptor (beta chain) is shown here with its context. V gave up 5 bases and J gave up 4 bases, with 11 bases separating them. Germline CDR1 MNHEY, CDR2 SMNVEV (reference sequence). The CDR3 is 13 residues long. The sample originates from a study of blood T cell repertoires in COVID-19. Study context: Acute-phase and convalescent COVID-19 samples originated in the United States, Italy and Spain. T cells, B-cell-depleted T cells, or PBMCs provided the cDNA or gDNA that served as material.

Source study methods: Reference gene primers were amplified, and this amplification served to estimate nucleated cell counts. Repertoires were generated with immunoSEQ multiplex PCR, while TCRdb's copy carries only in-frame clones and drops some. V and J calls and clone size are copied from that table; D and trimming were computed from the DNA. The table lists about 200,000 clones, around three quarters of them singletons. What was sequenced was peripheral blood. The chain recombines TRBV27 with TRBJ1-2, with no clear D. This receptor was identified in a woman aged 70 to 79 with acute or convalescent COVID-19. CDR3 coding DNA: TGTGCCAGCAGTCCCCGTGGCCCCTATGGCTACACCTTC. Its translation: CASSPRGPYGYTF.